The following is a T cell receptor (beta chain) sequence with its context. Its target is unknown. This sample is part of a study of shared clonotypes between healthy human individuals. The study, taken as a whole, reports: Sequencing depth was expected to influence donor clonotype sharing. Among several donors, approximately 5.4% of naive CD4 clonotypes were found in common. In general, naive subsets displayed greater estimated richness than memory subsets did.

Profiled with immunoSEQ multiplex PCR; TCRdb holds only in-frame clones, not every one. Of 1,500,000 or so clones listed, less than 99% are singletons. Germline assignment: CDR1 SGHTA and CDR2 FQGNSA. The trim removed 5 bases at V and 7 bases at J, leaving 9 bases unmatched. This CDR3 is built from 15 residues. What was sequenced was naive CD4+ T cells sorted from blood. Subset given: CD45RA+ positively selected. This chain links TRBV7-2 with TRBJ2-7; TRBD2 agrees at 12 bases. This clonotype originated in a man aged 30-40 years in good health. CDR3: CASSILAGGGGEQYF. The CDR3, as DNA: TGTGCCAGCAGCATCCTAGCGGGAGGGGGCGGTGAGCAGTACTTC.